The 22 T cell receptor beta chains listed next were all sequenced from one sample in a study of blood T cell repertoires in COVID-19. The assay was immunoSEQ multiplex PCR, and TCRdb's table has in-frame clones only and misses some. Of approximately 350,000 clones listed, 87% are singletons. The specimen sequenced was peripheral blood. The receptor set was obtained from a woman between 50 and 59 years old with COVID-19, enrolled during active disease.

The V gene is TRBV19, the J gene TRBJ1-2; 7 bases map to TRBD1. Looked up from germline, CDR1 is LNHDA and CDR2 is SQIVND (reference sequence). With 5 bases clipped from V and 6 bases from J, the junction kept 9 bases outside the gene matches. The CDR3 runs 14 residues. As DNA, the CDR3 is TGTGCCAGTAGTGCCGGAGAGGGGGCCCATGGCTACACCTTC. Translating it yields CASSAGEGAHGYTF.

The chain joins TRBV5-1 to TRBJ2-7, with D possibly TRBD1 on 6 matching bases. The germline CDR1 and CDR2 sequences are SGHRS and YFSETQ. This CDR3 contains 14 residues. V was clipped by 4 bases and J by 2 bases, with 13 bases between them. CDR3 amino acids: CASSLGAGAYEQYF. CDR3 DNA sequence: TGCGCCAGCAGCCTGGGGGCAGGCGCCTACGAGCAGTACTTC. The full variable domain, rest sourced from reference TRBV5-1 and TRBJ2-7, is KAGVTQTPRYLIKTRGQQVTLSCSPISGHRSVSWYQQTPGQGLQFLFEYFSETQRNKGNFPGRFSGRQFSNSRSEMNVSTLELGDSALYLCASSLGAGAYEQYFGPGTRLTVT.

The chain couples TRBV25-1 to TRBJ2-7, with TRBD1 identical over 8 bases. V gave up 6 bases and J gave up 3 bases; unmatched junction bases: 7. Germline CDR1 is MGHDK and CDR2 is SYGVNS. This CDR3 has 14 amino acids. The CDR3 region is CASSRITGGYEQYF. DNA for the CDR3: TGTGCCAGCAGCCGGATAACAGGGGGCTACGAGCAGTACTTC.

The rearrangement uses TRBV2 and TRBJ2-3, with 9 bases fitting TRBD1. Trimming removed 6 bases from V and 1 base from J; junction bases left unmatched: 5. CDR3 size: 15 residues. Germline-derived CDR1 and CDR2 are SNHLY and FYNNEI. This CDR3 reads CASSKQGAGTDTQYF. The CDR3 DNA reads TGTGCCAGCAGCAAACAGGGGGCGGGCACAGATACGCAGTATTTT.

The chain carries TRBV6-2 or TRBV6-3 and TRBJ1-1, with D tentatively TRBD1 (6 bases). The length of the CDR3 is 15 residues. CDR1 MNHEY and CDR2 SVGEGT come from the germline V gene. V lost 6 bases and J 0 bases, leaving 14 bases between the germline ends. CDR3 DNA sequence: TGTGCCAGCAGCCACGGACAGCCCATGAACACTGAAGCTTTCTTT. Translation gives CASSHGQPMNTEAFF.

The gene calls are TRBV9 and TRBJ2-2; D possibly corresponds to TRBD2 (8 bases). This CDR3 region has 15 residues. Per the germline V gene, CDR1 is SGDLS and CDR2 is YYNGEE. Trimming pared 6 bases from V and 1 base from J, leaving 13 bases between. The CDR3 sequence is CASTGGTVNTGELFF. The CDR3 DNA reads as TGTGCCAGCACGGGGGGGACAGTGAACACCGGGGAGCTGTTTTTT.

The genes are TRBV5-6 and TRBJ1-3; the D is unclear. The CDR3 covers 14 residues. Germline assignment: CDR1 SGHDT and CDR2 YYEEEE. Trimming removed 3 bases at V and 1 base at J, with 8 bases between. This chain's CDR3 is CASSWRVSGNTIYF. CDR3 bases: TGTGCCAGCAGCTGGAGGGTATCTGGAAACACCATATATTTT.

J is TRBJ2-3 and V is TRBV7-9, with TRBD2 matching over 7 bases. This CDR3 is built from 14 residues. J lost 2 bases, V lost 4 bases, and 3 bases had no gene match. The germline V gene encodes CDR1 SEHNR and CDR2 FQNEAQ (reference sequence). The CDR3 coding sequence is TGTGCCAGCAGCTATAGCGGGTACACAGATACGCAGTATTTT. Its protein is CASSYSGYTDTQYF.

V is TRBV27 and J is TRBJ2-1, with 9 nucleotides matching TRBD2. The length of the CDR3 is 18 residues. The germline CDR1 and CDR2 sequences are MNHEY and SMNVEV (reference sequence). Trimming cost V 2 bases and J 6 bases; bases outside gene matches: 14. Written as DNA, the CDR3 is TGTGCCAGCAGTTTAACTGCGGGGGGGGGACTAGCCTTCAATGAGCAGTTCTTC. Protein sequence: CASSLTAGGGLAFNEQFF.

The chain uses TRBV19 and TRBJ1-1; possibly TRBD1 for D (6 bases). Trimming took 5 bases from V and 11 from J, leaving 18 bases between them. Germline assignment: CDR1 LNHDA and CDR2 SQIVND (reference sequence). There are 13 residues in the CDR3. The CDR3 DNA reads as TGTGCCAGTAGTGCAGGGACACTCACCGAGGCTTTCTTT. It translates to CASSAGTLTEAFF.

The genes are TRBV20-1 and TRBJ1-2, with a possible D match to TRBD1 (5 bases). Trimming removed 3 bases from V and 4 bases from J, with 12 bases in between. Germline CDR1 and CDR2: DFQATT and SNEGSKA (reference sequence). The CDR3 consists of 13 residues. CDR3 region: CSASLQGLYGYTF. The DNA of the CDR3 is TGCAGTGCTAGTCTCCAGGGACTCTATGGCTACACCTTC.

This rearrangement joins TRBV13 to TRBJ2-4; 7 bases fit TRBD2. The CDR3 loop spans 19 amino acids. Trimming took 3 bases from V and 1 from J; bases not matched to a gene: 15. The germline V gene encodes CDR1 PRHDT and CDR2 FYEKMQ (reference sequence). In DNA, the CDR3 is TGTGCCAGCAGCTTCTCCGCTGGGGGGGTGCCTGGGGCCAAAAACATTCAGTACTTC. The encoded protein is CASSFSAGGVPGAKNIQYF. Together with reference TRBV13 and TRBJ2-4, the CDR3 gives the full variable domain: AAGVIQSPRHLIKEKRETATLKCYPIPRHDTVYWYQQGPGQDPQFLISFYEKMQSDKGSIPDRFSAQQFSDYHSELNMSSLELGDSALYFCASSFSAGGVPGAKNIQYFGAGTRLSVL.

The chain carries TRBV19 and TRBJ1-5; 8 nucleotides align to TRBD1. After removal of 6 bases from V and 4 bases from J, the junction contained 8 bases not matched to a gene. Germline V lookup: CDR1 LNHDA, CDR2 SQIVND (reference sequence). The CDR3 contains 15 residues. As DNA, the CDR3 is TGTGCCAGTAGGCGAAGGGACAGGCGGAATCAGCCCCAGCATTTT. Translated: CASRRRDRRNQPQHF.

The chain uses TRBV20-1 and TRBJ2-1; 8 nucleotides line up with TRBD2. Germline CDR1 is DFQATT and CDR2 is SNEGSKA (reference sequence). The CDR3 is 13 residues long. Losses at the gene ends were 3 bases for V and 8 bases for J; bases not matched to a gene: 6. The CDR3 reads CSASRTSLDEQFF. The CDR3 coding sequence is TGCAGTGCTAGTAGGACTAGCCTGGATGAGCAGTTCTTC.

This rearrangement joins TRBV28 to TRBJ1-5; D is perhaps TRBD1 (5 bases). The CDR3 has 15 residues. The V and J ends lost 6 bases and 5 bases respectively, with 17 bases between them. Germline CDR1 and CDR2: MDHEN and SYDVKM. DNA of the CDR3: TGTGCCAGCAGCCCTTCGCGGGGCCTTTATCAGCCCCAGCATTTT. Protein sequence: CASSPSRGLYQPQHF.

The chain employs TRBV19 and TRBJ1-2; D remains unclear. The germline V gene has CDR1 LNHDA and CDR2 SQIVND (reference sequence). Between the trimmed V and J ends, which lost 1 base and 3 bases, there was a span of 12 bases. CDR3 length: 15 amino acids. The CDR3 DNA follows: TGTGCCAGTAGTATAGTACTAGGTTTGGACTATGGCTACACCTTC. Translated, it gives CASSIVLGLDYGYTF.

J is TRBJ1-1 and V is TRBV14; tentative D call: TRBD1 (5 bases). Germline values: CDR1 SGHDN, CDR2 FVKESK. This CDR3 spans 17 amino acids. Trimming pared 1 base from V and 6 bases from J, leaving 21 bases between. The CDR3 DNA reads as TGTGCCAGCAGCCAAGTAAAGGGGTCGGGGGGGGACCCTGAAGCTTTCTTT. It encodes CASSQVKGSGGDPEAFF.

The sample holds one count of this clone. This sequence joins TRBV7-9 and TRBJ1-2; D is unresolved. Trimming stripped 4 bases from V and 5 bases from J, with 14 bases between. CDR3 size: 14 residues. From germline, CDR1 is SEHNR and CDR2 FQNEAQ (reference sequence). CDR3 amino acids: CASSSSTVPYGYTF. As DNA, the CDR3 is TGTGCCAGCAGCTCCTCAACTGTGCCTTATGGCTACACCTTC. Drawing the rest from reference TRBV7-9 and TRBJ1-2, the complete variable domain is DTGVSQNPRHKITKRGQNVTFRCDPISEHNRLYWYRQTLGQGPEFLTYFQNEAQLEKSRLLSDRFSAERPKGSFSTLEIQRTEQGDSAMYLCASSSSTVPYGYTFGSGTRLTVV.

The genes are TRBV18 and TRBJ2-1; D is possibly TRBD2 (5 bases). Germline V lookup: CDR1 KGHSH, CDR2 LQKENI. Trimming cost V 3 bases and J 8 bases, with 17 bases left between them. This CDR3 has 15 residues. The CDR3 coding sequence is TGTGCCAGCTCACCGAGGAGGCCTCCCCGGGATGAGCAGTTCTTC. Translated: CASSPRRPPRDEQFF.

This chain links TRBV30 with TRBJ1-4; D remains unclear. CDR1 and CDR2 from the germline V gene are GTSNPN and SVGIG (reference sequence). This CDR3 has 17 amino acids. Deletions cut 3 bases from V and 0 bases from J, with 17 bases between. The CDR3 is CAWSEWLRLTTNEKLFF. Written as DNA, the CDR3 is TGTGCCTGGAGCGAGTGGCTGAGACTCACAACTAATGAAAAACTGTTTTTT.

This sequence joins TRBV6-5 and TRBJ2-1; the D is unclear. Trimming removed 7 bases from V and 9 bases from J, with 13 bases in between. CDR1 MNHEY and CDR2 SVGAGI come from the germline V gene. The CDR3 totals 12 residues. CDR3 nucleotides: TGTGCCAGCATTAAAGAGTCTAGTGAGCAGTTCTTC. It is translated as CASIKESSEQFF.

The V call is TRBV6-1, the J call TRBJ1-5; D is possibly TRBD1 (6 bases). This CDR3 region has 17 residues. Germline lookup yields CDR1 MNHNS and CDR2 SASEGT. The V gene lost 3 bases and the J gene lost 4 bases, with 19 bases spanning the gap. CDR3 sequence (DNA): TGTGCCAGCAGTGAGGAGAGGGGGGGACCCAGAAATCAGCCCCAGCATTTT. Its protein is CASSEERGGPRNQPQHF.